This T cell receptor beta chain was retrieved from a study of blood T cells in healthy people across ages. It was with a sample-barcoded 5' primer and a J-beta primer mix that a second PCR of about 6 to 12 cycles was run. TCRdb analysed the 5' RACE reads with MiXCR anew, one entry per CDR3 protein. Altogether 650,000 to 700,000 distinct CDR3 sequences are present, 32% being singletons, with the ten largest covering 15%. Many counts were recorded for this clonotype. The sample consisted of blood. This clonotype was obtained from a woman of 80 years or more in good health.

CDR3 sequence (DNA): TGTGCCAGCAGTTTCCCCCCAGGGAGCACAGATACGCAGTATTTT. The encoded protein is CASSFPPGSTDTQYF. This chain links TRBV27 with TRBJ2-3, with a possible D match to TRBD1 (5 bases). CDR3 length equals 15 residues. V dropped 3 bases and J dropped 0 bases, with 10 bases sitting between them. Germline assignment: CDR1 MNHEY and CDR2 SMNVEV (reference sequence).